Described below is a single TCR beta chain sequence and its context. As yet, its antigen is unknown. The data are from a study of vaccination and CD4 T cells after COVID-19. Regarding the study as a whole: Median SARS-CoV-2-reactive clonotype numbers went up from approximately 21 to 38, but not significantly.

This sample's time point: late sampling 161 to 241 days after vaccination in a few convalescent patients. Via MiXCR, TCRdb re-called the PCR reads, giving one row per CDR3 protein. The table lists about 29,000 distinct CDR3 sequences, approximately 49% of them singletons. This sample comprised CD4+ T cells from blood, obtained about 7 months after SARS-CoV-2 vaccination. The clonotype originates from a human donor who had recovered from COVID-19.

CDR3 sequence: CASISGRVIDTQYF. CDR3 bases: TGTGCCAGCATTAGCGGGAGGGTGATAGATACGCAGTATTTT. The chain uses TRBV6-1 and TRBJ2-3; 11 positions agree with TRBD2. With 7 bases clipped from V and 5 bases from J, the junction kept 5 bases outside the gene matches. Germline CDR1 reads MNHNS; CDR2 reads SASEGT. There are 14 residues in the CDR3.